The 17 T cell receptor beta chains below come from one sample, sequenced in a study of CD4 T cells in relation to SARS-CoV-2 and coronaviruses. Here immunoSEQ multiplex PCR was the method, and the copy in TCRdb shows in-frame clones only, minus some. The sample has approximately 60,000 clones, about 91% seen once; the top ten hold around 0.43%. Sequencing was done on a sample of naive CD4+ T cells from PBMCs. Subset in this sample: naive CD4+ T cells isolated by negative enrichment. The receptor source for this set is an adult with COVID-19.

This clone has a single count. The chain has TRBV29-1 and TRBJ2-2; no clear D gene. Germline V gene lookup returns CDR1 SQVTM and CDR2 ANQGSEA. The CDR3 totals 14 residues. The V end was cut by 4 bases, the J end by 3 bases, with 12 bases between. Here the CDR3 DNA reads TGCAGCGTTGGGAACAGAAAAGACACCGGGGAGCTGTTTTTT. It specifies CSVGNRKDTGELFF.

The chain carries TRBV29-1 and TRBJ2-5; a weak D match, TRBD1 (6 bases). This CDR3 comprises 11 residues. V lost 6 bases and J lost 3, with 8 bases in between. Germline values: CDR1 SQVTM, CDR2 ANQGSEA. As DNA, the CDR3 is TGCAGCGTGAGGACAGAAGAGACCCAGTACTTC. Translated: CSVRTEETQYF. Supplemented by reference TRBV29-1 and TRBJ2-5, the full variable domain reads SAVISQKPSRDICQRGTSLTIQCQVDSQVTMMFWYRQQPGQSLTLIATANQGSEATYESGFVIDKFPISRPNLTFSTLTVSNMSPEDSSIYLCSVRTEETQYFGPGTRLLVL.

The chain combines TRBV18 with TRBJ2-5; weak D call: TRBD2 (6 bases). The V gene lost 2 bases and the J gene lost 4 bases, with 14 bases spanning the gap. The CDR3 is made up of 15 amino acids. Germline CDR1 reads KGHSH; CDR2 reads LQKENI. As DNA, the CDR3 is TGTGCCAGCTCACCAACGGAGGGGATCCGAGAGACCCAGTACTTC. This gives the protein CASSPTEGIRETQYF. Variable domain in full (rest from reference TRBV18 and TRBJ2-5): NAGVMQNPRHLVRRRGQEARLRCSPMKGHSHVYWYRQLPEEGLKFMVYLQKENIIDESGMPKERFSAEFPKEGPSILRIQQVVRGDSAAYFCASSPTEGIRETQYFGPGTRLLVL.

The CDR3 nucleotides are TGTGCCAGCGTCCGGGACAGAAAAGAGACCCAGTACTTC. Its protein is CASVRDRKETQYF. The chain links TRBV6-5 to TRBJ2-5; 7 positions match TRBD1. The CDR3 sequence is 13 residues long. V lost 8 bases, J lost 3 bases, and 6 bases stayed unmatched. Germline V gives CDR1 MNHEY, CDR2 SVGAGI.

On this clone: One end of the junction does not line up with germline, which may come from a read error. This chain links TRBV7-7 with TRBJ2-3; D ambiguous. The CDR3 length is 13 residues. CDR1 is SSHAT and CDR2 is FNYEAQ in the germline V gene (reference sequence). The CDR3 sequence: CASSEDAIDTQYF. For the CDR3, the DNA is TGTGCTAGCAGCGAAGATGCTATCGATACGCAGTATTTT.

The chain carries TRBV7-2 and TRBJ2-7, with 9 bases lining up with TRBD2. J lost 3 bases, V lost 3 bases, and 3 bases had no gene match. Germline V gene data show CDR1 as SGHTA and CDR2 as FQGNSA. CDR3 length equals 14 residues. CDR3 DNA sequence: TGTGCCAGCAGCTTTTTAGCGGGAGTCTACGAGCAGTACTTC. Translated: CASSFLAGVYEQYF.

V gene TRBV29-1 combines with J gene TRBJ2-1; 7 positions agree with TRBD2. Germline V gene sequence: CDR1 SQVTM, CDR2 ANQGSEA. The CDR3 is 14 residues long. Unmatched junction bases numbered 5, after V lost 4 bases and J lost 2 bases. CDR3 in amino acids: CSVVGGRAYNEQFF. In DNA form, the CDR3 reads TGCAGCGTTGTGGGGGGGAGGGCCTACAATGAGCAGTTCTTC.

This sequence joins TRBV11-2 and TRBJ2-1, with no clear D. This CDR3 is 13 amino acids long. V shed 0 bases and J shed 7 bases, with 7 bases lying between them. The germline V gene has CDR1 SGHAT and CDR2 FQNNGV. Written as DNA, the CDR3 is TGTGCCAGCAGCTTAGATCTAAATAATGAGCAGTTCTTC. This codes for CASSLDLNNEQFF.

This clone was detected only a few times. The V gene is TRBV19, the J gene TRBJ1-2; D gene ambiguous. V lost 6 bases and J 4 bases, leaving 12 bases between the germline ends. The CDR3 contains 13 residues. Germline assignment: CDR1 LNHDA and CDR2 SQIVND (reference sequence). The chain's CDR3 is CASRRDGTYGYTF. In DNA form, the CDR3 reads TGTGCCAGTAGAAGAGACGGAACCTATGGCTACACCTTC.

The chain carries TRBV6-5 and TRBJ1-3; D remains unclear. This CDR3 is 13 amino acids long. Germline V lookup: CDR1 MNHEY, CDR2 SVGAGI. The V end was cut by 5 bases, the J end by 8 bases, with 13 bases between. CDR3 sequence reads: CASSRAYWDTIYF. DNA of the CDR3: TGTGCCAGCAGTCGGGCGTACTGGGACACCATATATTTT.

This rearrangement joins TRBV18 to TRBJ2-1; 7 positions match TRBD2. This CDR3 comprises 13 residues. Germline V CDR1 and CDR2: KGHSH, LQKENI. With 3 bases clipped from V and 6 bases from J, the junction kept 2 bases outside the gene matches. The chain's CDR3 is CASSPSGGNEQFF. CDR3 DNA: TGTGCCAGCTCACCCTCGGGGGGCAATGAGCAGTTCTTC.

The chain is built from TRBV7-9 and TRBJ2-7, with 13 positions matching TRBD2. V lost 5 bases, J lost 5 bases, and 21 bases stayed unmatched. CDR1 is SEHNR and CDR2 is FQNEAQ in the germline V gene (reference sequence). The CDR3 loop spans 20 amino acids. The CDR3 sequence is CASSKGPGQVRTSGSNEQYF. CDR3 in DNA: TGTGCCAGCAGCAAAGGGCCGGGACAGGTCCGGACTAGCGGGAGTAACGAGCAGTACTTC.

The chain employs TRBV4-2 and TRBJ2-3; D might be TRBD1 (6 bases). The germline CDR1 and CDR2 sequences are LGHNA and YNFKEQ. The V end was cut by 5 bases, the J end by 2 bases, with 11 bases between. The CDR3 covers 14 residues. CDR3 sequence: CASSGRDTTDTQYF. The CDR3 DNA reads TGTGCCAGCAGCGGCCGGGACACCACAGATACGCAGTATTTT.

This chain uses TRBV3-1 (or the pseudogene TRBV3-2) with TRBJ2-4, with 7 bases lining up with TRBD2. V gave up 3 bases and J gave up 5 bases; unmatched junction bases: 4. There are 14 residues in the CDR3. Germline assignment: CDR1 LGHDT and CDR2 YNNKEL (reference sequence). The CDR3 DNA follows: TGTGCCAGCAGCCACGGGACTACAGAAAACATTCAGTACTTC. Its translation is CASSHGTTENIQYF.

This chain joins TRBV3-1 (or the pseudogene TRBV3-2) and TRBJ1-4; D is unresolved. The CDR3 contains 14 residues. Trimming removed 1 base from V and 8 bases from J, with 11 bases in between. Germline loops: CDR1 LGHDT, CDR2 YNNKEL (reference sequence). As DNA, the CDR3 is TGTGCCAGCAGCCAAGTACAGCCTGGGGAAAAACTGTTTTTT. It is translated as CASSQVQPGEKLFF.

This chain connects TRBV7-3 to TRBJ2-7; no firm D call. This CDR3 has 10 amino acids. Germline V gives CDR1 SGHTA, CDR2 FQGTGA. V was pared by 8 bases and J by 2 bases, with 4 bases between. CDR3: CASGAYEQYF. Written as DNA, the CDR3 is TGTGCCAGCGGCGCCTACGAGCAGTACTTC. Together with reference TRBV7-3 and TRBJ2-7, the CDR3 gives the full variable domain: GAGVSQTPSNKVTEKGKYVELRCDPISGHTALYWYRQSLGQGPEFLIYFQGTGAADDSGLPNDRFFAVRPEGSVSTLKIQRTERGDSAVYLCASGAYEQYFGPGTRLTVT.

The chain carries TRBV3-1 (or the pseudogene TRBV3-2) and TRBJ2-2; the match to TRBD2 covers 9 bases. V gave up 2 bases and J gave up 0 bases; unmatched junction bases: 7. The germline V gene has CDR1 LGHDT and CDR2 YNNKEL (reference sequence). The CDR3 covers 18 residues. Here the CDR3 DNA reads TGTGCCAGCAGCCAAATGTATGCGGGAGGGCCGAACACCGGGGAGCTGTTTTTT. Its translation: CASSQMYAGGPNTGELFF.